This TCR beta chain was sequenced for a study of shared clonotypes between healthy human individuals. For the study at large: The plates for each donor numbered three CD4 naive, three CD4 memory, two CD8 naive and one CD8 memory.

At deep level, the assay was performed. Each replicate PCR on the sorted subsets used about 220 ng DNA (around 31,000 T cell genomes). The method was immunoSEQ multiplex PCR; TCRdb's version includes in-frame clones alone and lacks a portion of them. This repertoire shows 2 million to 2.5 million clones, 95% found once; its top ten account for approximately 0.13%. Per germline, CDR1 GTSNPN and CDR2 SVGIG (reference sequence). CDR3 size: 14 residues. V was clipped by 7 bases and J by 3 bases; unmatched bases: 11. This chain links TRBV30 with TRBJ2-7; 8 bases align to TRBD1. Material: naive CD4+ T cells sorted from blood. Specified subset: CD45RA+ positively selected. This clonotype was sampled from a young man in good health. The chain's CDR3 is CASKPGQGNYEQYF. In DNA, the CDR3 is TGTGCCTCGAAACCCGGACAGGGCAACTACGAGCAGTACTTC.